This T cell receptor beta chain was recorded in a study of blood T cell repertoires in COVID-19. Original processing notes: Amplification with reference gene primers provided the estimates of nucleated cell counts. Repertoires were generated with immunoSEQ multiplex PCR, while TCRdb's copy carries only in-frame clones and drops some. That table gives V, J and clone size, and the DNA gave D and trimming. The repertoire holds tens of thousands of clones, with approximately 85% as singletons. This CDR3 spans 15 amino acids. Per germline, CDR1 SNHLY and CDR2 FYNNEI. The V gene lost 3 bases and the J gene lost 7 bases, with 13 bases spanning the gap.

This chain uses TRBV2 with TRBJ1-6; D is undetermined. This TCR came from a human donor in a cohort sampled during active COVID-19. Sequencing used peripheral blood. CDR3 protein: CASSDRGRKNSPLHF. The CDR3 nucleotides read TGTGCCAGCAGTGATCGCGGGAGGAAGAATTCACCCCTCCACTTT. Variable domain in full (rest from reference TRBV2 and TRBJ1-6): EPEVTQTPSHQVTQMGQEVILRCVPISNHLYFYWYRQILGQKVEFLVSFYNNEISEKSEIFDDQFSVERPDGSNFTLKIRSTKLEDSAMYFCASSDRGRKNSPLHFGNGTRLTVT.